This T cell receptor beta chain stems from a study of blood T cell repertoires in COVID-19. On the study more broadly: Sources were T cells, B-cell-depleted T cells, or PBMCs; the material itself was cDNA or gDNA.

After removal of 1 base from V and 0 bases from J, the junction contained 7 bases not matched to a gene. The CDR3 totals 17 residues. Per the germline V gene, CDR1 is LGHDT and CDR2 is YNNKEL (reference sequence). Per the authors' pipeline: Nucleated cell counts were estimated from reference gene primer amplification. The protocol was immunoSEQ multiplex PCR, while the TCRdb copy is restricted to in-frame clones and leaves out a portion. V and J calls and clone size are as listed in that table; D and trimming were resolved from the DNA. Altogether under 300,000 clones are present, approximately 83% being singletons, with the ten largest covering roughly 10%.

This TCR was sampled from a woman older than 75 with acute or convalescent COVID-19. Sequences were obtained from peripheral blood. The V and J genes are TRBV3-1 (or the pseudogene TRBV3-2) and TRBJ2-7, with 9 bases that match TRBD2. This CDR3 reads CASSQAPSGVSSYEQYF. For the CDR3, the DNA is TGTGCCAGCAGCCAAGCCCCTAGCGGGGTAAGCTCCTACGAGCAGTACTTC.